This TCR beta chain was profiled in a study of OX40 agonist ivuxolimab in advanced cancers. General notes on the study: Ivuxolimab was an agonistic, fully human IgG2 monoclonal antibody directed against OX40 (CD134), a costimulatory receptor. The point of sequencing TCRbeta in the periphery was to test whether ivuxolimab changed TCR sequence diversity and drove clonal T-cell expansion. Patients were allowed to have had prior anti-PD-1, anti-PD-L1 or anti-CTLA-4 therapy, and roughly 40% of the dose-escalation patients had been treated with checkpoint inhibitors. The monotherapy dose-escalation portion (N of about 50 patients) of the phase I ivuxolimab trial is reported in the paper. Among the roughly 50 dose-escalation patients, 19 had hepatocellular carcinoma, roughly 15 melanoma, 9 renal cell carcinoma and 9 head and neck cancer. Intravenous ivuxolimab was administered to patients every 2 weeks at six dose levels: 0.01, 0.1, 0.3, 1.5, 3 and 10 mg/kg. In the dose-escalation cohort, approximately 83% of patients were male, and the mean age was approximately 60 years with a range of about 23 to 79. Three dose-escalation patients achieved partial responses, one with hepatocellular carcinoma and two with cutaneous melanoma.

Genomic DNA was extracted from sorted cells for sequencing of the TCRbeta CDR3 region. The immunoSEQ Assay was used to sequence the TCRbeta CDR3 regions. The table comes from immuneACCESS by way of TCRdb, which keeps in-frame sequences with V and J called. Part of the clones is missing from these tables; in studies checked, under half for an unresolved V gene and the rest for unknown reasons. Recorded for this sample are 35,000 to 40,000 clones; 80% to 85% of them occurred a single time. The ten largest clones capture around a tenth of the sample. The germline V gene gives CDR1 as SGHRS and CDR2 as YFSETQ. Inclusive of the bounding cysteine and phenylalanine, the CDR3 is 13 residues long. Of the read, only the CDR3 DNA is kept; its 39 bases are in frame from base 1. Trimming costs V 2 bases and J 6 bases, and their ends lie 12 bases apart. Patients with a history of autoimmune disease or receiving systemic immunosuppression were excluded from the trial. Peripheral blood for TCR sequencing was drawn from every dose cohort at baseline, at cycle 4 day 1 and at cycle 7 day 1. The samples were taken from a phase I, first-in-human, multicenter, open-label dose-escalation trial of ivuxolimab. Adults with locally advanced or metastatic melanoma, renal cell, hepatocellular, or head and neck squamous cell carcinoma were enrolled in the trial. Before TCR sequencing, CD4+ T cells and CD8+ T cells were sorted from peripheral blood as separate populations.

Beyond this particular receptor, the publication reports: After ivuxolimab, expanded clones were on average more numerous among CD8+ T cells than among CD4+ T cells. Low levels of normalized T-cell clonal expansion were also seen in some patients who did not respond. At doses from 0.1 to 3.0 mg/kg, clonal expansion was seen in both CD4+ and CD8+ blood T cells between baseline and week 6. Which antigens the clonally expanded peripheral T cells were specific for was not determined. In the 0.1-3.0 mg/kg groups, partial responders had among the lowest normalized peripheral clonal expansion, particularly in CD8+ T cells.

As to this clone: The target of this receptor is not known. Within one base of it there is no much larger clone, and no base qualities were kept.

The rearranged segments are TRBV5-1 and TRBJ2-7; the D gene could be TRBD1 or TRBD2, each one agreeing over 5 bases. Sequences were derived from CD4+ or CD8+ T cells sorted from blood, sampled in a trial of the OX40 agonist ivuxolimab. The clonotype comes from an adult with an advanced solid tumor such as melanoma, head and neck, liver or kidney cancer. The sequenced DNA is TGCGCCAGCAGCTTTAACCAGAGGGGCGAGCAGTACTTC. It translates to CASSFNQRGEQYF. Where the CDR3 stops, the reference TRBV5-1 and TRBJ2-7 genes take over; the full variable domain is KAGVTQTPRYLIKTRGQQVTLSCSPISGHRSVSWYQQTPGQGLQFLFEYFSETQRNKGNFPGRFSGRQFSNSRSEMNVSTLELGDSALYLCASSFNQRGEQYFGPGTRLTVT.